The rows below give T cell receptor beta chains drawn from one sample of a study of Ad26.COV2.S vaccination and SARS-CoV-2 variants. Using immunoSEQ multiplex PCR, the repertoire was profiled, and TCRdb retains in-frame clones only, with some absent. This sample yields roughly 300,000 clones, of which around nine tenths are seen a single time; 9.5% to 12% belongs to the top ten. Sequences were derived from peripheral blood, sampled in a trial of Ad26.COV2.S vaccine versus placebo. Receptors were obtained from a person aged 18-65 years who received the Ad26.COV2.S COVID-19 vaccine or a placebo. Both conserved end residues are part of each CDR3. A D gene is named only where the DNA matches it firmly. Expanded clones get a size class; other rows say once, few or many, or leave the size out.

>14|.|TRBV28|TRBJ1-2|TRBD1
CASSFGQEVVGYTF
TGTGCCAGCAGTTTCGGACAGGAGGTCGTCGGCTACACCTTC
>18|.|TRBV4-2|TRBJ2-6|TRBD1
CASSQARDRGSGANVLTF
TGTGCCAGCAGCCAAGCCCGGGACAGGGGTTCTGGGGCCAACGTCCTGACTTTC
>16|.|TRBV19|TRBJ1-1|.
CASSYLGQTMNTEAFF
TGTGCCAGTAGTTATTTGGGACAAACCATGAACACTGAAGCTTTCTTT
>13|.|TRBV9|TRBJ1-2|.
CASSVAFEGRYTF
TGTGCCAGCAGCGTAGCTTTTGAGGGAAGGTACACCTTC
>15|.|TRBV19|TRBJ2-5|.
CASSSPGARDETQYF
TGTGCCAGTAGTTCCCCAGGGGCAAGGGACGAGACCCAGTACTTC
>15|few|TRBV6-5|TRBJ2-7|.
CASSHDRGSSYEQYF
TGTGCCAGCAGTCATGATCGGGGGAGCTCCTACGAGCAGTACTTC
>14|.|TRBV29-1|TRBJ1-3|TRBD1
CSITGGHPGNTIYF
TGCAGCATTACAGGGGGACACCCTGGAAACACCATATATTTT
>16|few|TRBV7-9|TRBJ2-2|.
CASSRGSHILSGELFF
TGTGCCAGCTCGCGCGGGTCCCACATACTTAGCGGGGAGCTGTTTTTT
>15|.|TRBV11-2|TRBJ2-5|.
CASSLSPGTGETQYF
TGTGCCAGCAGCTTATCCCCGGGAACGGGCGAGACCCAGTACTTC
>14|.|TRBV6-5|TRBJ2-2|TRBD1
CASIRTGATGELFF
TGTGCCAGCATCCGAACAGGGGCCACCGGGGAGCTGTTTTTT
>17|.|TRBV3-1/TRBV3-2|TRBJ2-7|.
CASSQGLTGGVPGEQYF
TGTGCCAGCAGCCAAGGACTAACAGGGGGGGTACCGGGCGAGCAGTACTTC
>15|.|TRBV5-6|TRBJ1-6|TRBD1
CASSLGTGSNSPLHF
TGTGCCAGCAGCTTAGGGACAGGGTCCAATTCACCCCTCCACTTT
>15|.|TRBV7-2|TRBJ2-5|TRBD1
CASSRPGQVPETQYF
TGTGCCAGCAGCCGTCCGGGACAGGTGCCAGAGACCCAGTACTTC
>17|.|TRBV9|TRBJ2-1|TRBD2
CASSVEGTMSSYNEQFF
TGTGCCAGCAGCGTAGAAGGGACTATGAGCTCCTACAATGAGCAGTTCTTC
>15|.|TRBV6-6|TRBJ2-7|TRBD2
CASSLPFAGGYEQYF
TGTGCCAGCAGTCTTCCTTTTGCGGGAGGCTACGAGCAGTACTTC
>13|.|TRBV27|TRBJ2-1|.
CASSFTSLGEQFF
TGTGCCAGCAGTTTTACAAGCCTCGGTGAGCAGTTCTTC
>16|.|TRBV19|TRBJ2-3|TRBD2
CASSPPGLAGADTQYF
TGTGCCAGTAGTCCCCCGGGACTAGCGGGAGCAGATACGCAGTATTTT
>11|.|TRBV10-1|TRBJ1-2|.
CASSSGYGYTF
TGCGCCAGCAGCTCGGGCTATGGCTACACCTTC
>18|.|TRBV6-6|TRBJ2-3|TRBD2
CASSRGLAGGQRTDTQYF
TGTGCCAGCAGCCGAGGACTAGCGGGAGGGCAAAGGACAGATACGCAGTATTTT
>15|once|TRBV2|TRBJ2-1|TRBD2
CASSERGLVGHEQFF
TGTGCCAGCAGTGAAAGGGGACTAGTCGGCCATGAGCAGTTCTTC
>13|.|TRBV28|TRBJ1-2|.
CASIPPGTGGYTF
TGTGCCAGCATTCCCCCCGGGACGGGTGGCTACACCTTC
>14|few|TRBV7-2|TRBJ2-7|.
CASSPQSGAYEQYF
TGTGCCAGCAGCCCTCAATCAGGAGCATACGAGCAGTACTTC
>14|.|TRBV6-5|TRBJ1-2|.
CASSSRDRRMGYTF
TGTGCCAGCAGTTCCCGGGACCGAAGAATGGGCTACACCTTC
>15|.|TRBV24-1|TRBJ2-3|TRBD2
CATSKPGGFTDTQYF
TGTGCCACCAGTAAGCCCGGGGGGTTCACAGATACGCAGTATTTT
>13|.|TRBV30|TRBJ1-1|.
CAWSAQVNTEAFF
TGTGCCTGGAGTGCGCAAGTGAACACTGAAGCTTTCTTT
>14|.|TRBV23-1|TRBJ2-1|TRBD1
CASSRTGGPNEQFF
TGCGCCAGCAGTAGAACAGGGGGTCCCAATGAGCAGTTCTTC
>17|.|TRBV28|TRBJ2-6|.
CASSLYPQDSGANVLTF
TGTGCCAGCAGTTTATACCCACAGGACTCTGGGGCCAACGTCCTGACTTTC
>15|.|TRBV19|TRBJ1-2|.
CATQQGGSTNYGYTF
TGTGCCACCCAGCAAGGAGGCAGCACGAACTATGGCTACACCTTC
>16|once|TRBV21-1|TRBJ2-7|.
CASSKKPLGGGTEQYF
TGTGCCAGCAGCAAAAAACCCCTCGGGGGAGGGACCGAGCAGTACTTC
>13|.|TRBV19|TRBJ2-3|.
CASKDPYTDTQYF
TGTGCCAGTAAGGACCCTTACACAGATACGCAGTATTTT
>16|.|TRBV7-2|TRBJ1-1|.
CASSSWDPGGNTEAFF
TGTGCCAGCAGCTCTTGGGACCCCGGTGGTAACACTGAAGCTTTCTTT
>11|.|TRBV30|TRBJ1-1|.
CAWSEPTEAFF
TGTGCCTGGAGTGAACCCACTGAAGCTTTCTTT
>17|.|TRBV28|TRBJ1-5|.
CASSDPRGRYSNQPQHF
TGTGCCAGCAGTGACCCTAGGGGACGTTATAGCAATCAGCCCCAGCATTTT
>14|.|TRBV9|TRBJ2-7|.
CASSLGTASGEQYF
TGTGCCAGCAGCCTAGGGACCGCTTCGGGGGAGCAGTACTTC
>16|.|TRBV11-2|TRBJ1-2|TRBD1
CASRLLRTGQGIGYTF
TGTGCCAGCAGACTTCTTAGGACAGGGCAGGGGATTGGCTACACCTTC
>13|.|TRBV6-5|TRBJ2-6|.
CASSSPGANVLTF
TGTGCCAGCAGTTCTCCGGGGGCCAACGTCCTGACTTTC
>17|.|TRBV5-4|TRBJ1-1|.
CASSLDRRGRVNTEAFF
TGTGCCAGCAGCTTGGATAGAAGGGGACGGGTGAACACTGAAGCTTTCTTT
>12|once|TRBV6-5|TRBJ1-1|.
CASTGQNTEAFF
TGTGCCAGCACAGGGCAGAACACTGAAGCTTTCTTT
>13|.|TRBV19|TRBJ1-1|.
CATATVGNTEAFF
TGTGCCACCGCGACGGTTGGGAACACTGAAGCTTTCTTT
>13|.|TRBV12-3/TRBV12-4|TRBJ1-6|TRBD1
CASSRQGDSPLHF
TGTGCCAGCAGTCGACAGGGTGATTCACCCCTCCACTTT
>13|.|TRBV14|TRBJ2-5|.
CASSQWEDETQYF
TGTGCCAGCAGCCAATGGGAGGACGAGACCCAGTACTTC
>16|.|TRBV18|TRBJ1-6|TRBD1
CASSPRTDRVDSPLHF
TGTGCCAGCTCACCCCGGACGGACAGGGTTGATTCACCCCTCCACTTT
>15|.|TRBV2|TRBJ2-5|TRBD2
CASTRVLAGQETQYF
TGTGCCAGCACCAGAGTACTAGCGGGACAAGAGACCCAGTACTTC